A selection of T cell receptor beta chains follows, all from one sample in a study of early T cells in non-severe SARS-CoV-2 infection. MiXCR was run by TCRdb on the 5' RACE reads, yielding one entry per CDR3 protein. Here the sample spans about 110,000 distinct CDR3 sequences, around an eighth being singletons. The material was whole blood, obtained at baseline. Receptor source: an adult who was a healthcare worker with PCR-confirmed SARS-CoV-2 infection or an uninfected control (not recorded which). Both conserved end residues are part of each CDR3. Fields, in order: clone size, D gene, V gene, J gene, CDR3 DNA, CDR3 protein. D genes are given only for firm matches. Clone size is not always given. Where it is, it says once, few, many or a class for expanded clones.

clone_size: many; d_call: TRBD2; v_call: TRBV27; j_call: TRBJ2-1; cdr3_nt: TGTGCCAGCAGCCCTTTAGCGGGGGGGCTAAACAATGAGCAGTTCTTC; cdr3_aa: CASSPLAGGLNNEQFF
clone_size: many; d_call: -; v_call: TRBV19; j_call: TRBJ1-5; cdr3_nt: TGTGCCAGTAGTATTTTTGGGTTTGGTAGCAATCAGCCCCAGCATTTT; cdr3_aa: CASSIFGFGSNQPQHF
clone_size: -; d_call: TRBD2; v_call: TRBV12-3/TRBV12-4; j_call: TRBJ2-1; cdr3_nt: TGTGCCAGCAGTTCCTATACTAGCGGGAGAACTCTGGACTACAATGAGCAGTTCTTC; cdr3_aa: CASSSYTSGRTLDYNEQFF
clone_size: many; d_call: -; v_call: TRBV7-2; j_call: TRBJ2-1; cdr3_nt: TGTGCCAGCAGCTTAGCGAGGTCGGAATTGACCTACAATGAGCAGTTCTTC; cdr3_aa: CASSLARSELTYNEQFF
clone_size: few; d_call: -; v_call: TRBV6-6; j_call: TRBJ2-5; cdr3_nt: TGTGCCAGCAGTTACACCAAAGAGACCCAGTACTTC; cdr3_aa: CASSYTKETQYF
clone_size: many; d_call: TRBD1; v_call: TRBV5-5; j_call: TRBJ2-7; cdr3_nt: TGTGCCAGCAGCTTGGGACAGGGTAGAACCTACGAGCAGTACTTC; cdr3_aa: CASSLGQGRTYEQYF
clone_size: -; d_call: -; v_call: TRBV20-1; j_call: TRBJ2-3; cdr3_nt: TGCAGTGCTAGCCCGGGGAGTAGGACATTTTTT; cdr3_aa: CSASPGSRTFF
clone_size: -; d_call: -; v_call: TRBV15; j_call: TRBJ2-7; cdr3_nt: TGTGCCACCAGCAGAGATCGGGGTCTGGAAGAGCAGTACTTC; cdr3_aa: CATSRDRGLEEQYF
clone_size: -; d_call: -; v_call: TRBV2; j_call: TRBJ2-7; cdr3_nt: TGTGCCGGCGCGATTGCCTACGAGCAGTACTTC; cdr3_aa: CAGAIAYEQYF
clone_size: -; d_call: -; v_call: TRBV27; j_call: TRBJ2-2; cdr3_nt: TGTGCCAGCAGACAGGAACAGAGCGGCACCGGGGAGCTGTTTTTT; cdr3_aa: CASRQEQSGTGELFF
clone_size: few; d_call: -; v_call: TRBV4-1; j_call: TRBJ1-5; cdr3_nt: TGCGCCAGCAGCCAAGACAGGAATTATCAGCCCCAGCATTTT; cdr3_aa: CASSQDRNYQPQHF
clone_size: many; d_call: TRBD1; v_call: TRBV29-1; j_call: TRBJ1-1; cdr3_nt: TGCAGCGGGGGGGGACAGATGAACACTGAAGCTTTCTTT; cdr3_aa: CSGGGQMNTEAFF
clone_size: few; d_call: TRBD1; v_call: TRBV20-1; j_call: TRBJ1-5; cdr3_nt: TGCAGTGCCCCCAATCCCGGGACAGGGGGGAGCAATCAGCCCCAGCATTTT; cdr3_aa: CSAPNPGTGGSNQPQHF
clone_size: few; d_call: -; v_call: TRBV24-1; j_call: TRBJ1-4; cdr3_nt: TGTGCCACCAGTGAAAACAGGGTGGGTGAAAAACTGTTTTTT; cdr3_aa: CATSENRVGEKLFF
clone_size: -; d_call: -; v_call: TRBV7-8; j_call: TRBJ1-2; cdr3_nt: TGTGCCAGCAGCCAGGACTATGGCTACACCTTC; cdr3_aa: CASSQDYGYTF
clone_size: -; d_call: -; v_call: TRBV2; j_call: TRBJ1-2; cdr3_nt: TGTGCCAGCAGTGACGAGGGAAGGCCTAACTATGGCTACACCTTC; cdr3_aa: CASSDEGRPNYGYTF
clone_size: many; d_call: TRBD2; v_call: TRBV4-2; j_call: TRBJ2-1; cdr3_nt: TGTGCCAGCAGCCAAGTTCCGACTAGCGGGAGGGCGAATGAGCAGTTCTTC; cdr3_aa: CASSQVPTSGRANEQFF
clone_size: once; d_call: TRBD2; v_call: TRBV10-3; j_call: TRBJ2-3; cdr3_nt: TGTGCCATCAGTCAGCGGGAGACGGATACGCAGTATTTT; cdr3_aa: CAISQRETDTQYF